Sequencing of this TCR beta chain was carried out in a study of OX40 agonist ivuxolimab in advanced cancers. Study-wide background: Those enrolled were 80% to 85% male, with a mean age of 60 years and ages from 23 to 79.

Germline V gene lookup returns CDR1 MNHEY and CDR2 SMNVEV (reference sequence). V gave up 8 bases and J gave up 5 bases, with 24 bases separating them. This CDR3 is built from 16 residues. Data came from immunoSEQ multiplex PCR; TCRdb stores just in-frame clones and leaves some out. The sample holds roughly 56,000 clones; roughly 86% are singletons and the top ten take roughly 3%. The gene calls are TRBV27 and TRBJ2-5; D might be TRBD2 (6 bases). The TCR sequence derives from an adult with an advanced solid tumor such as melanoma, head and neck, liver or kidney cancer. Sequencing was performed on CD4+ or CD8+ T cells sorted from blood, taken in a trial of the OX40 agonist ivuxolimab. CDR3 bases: TGTGCCAGCTCGAGCTGGGGAGGCGGTCCGGGGGAGACCCAGTACTTC. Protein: CASSSWGGGPGETQYF.